This T cell receptor beta chain was documented in a study of somatic mutations in cytotoxic T cells in rheumatoid arthritis (dated by TCRdb to about 2017). In the study overall: Patient peripheral blood (just under 31 ml EDTA) was drawn right after diagnosis and before any treatment started. A FACSAria II or Sony SH800 was used to flow-sort some V beta antibody-stained T-cell populations at nearly 100% purity, and TCRB sequencing was also done on sorted V beta1+ cells. Whether expanded CD8+ T-cell clones in untreated, newly diagnosed rheumatoid arthritis carry somatic mutations was the study question, and clonality was characterized with TCRB deep sequencing. For 55 to 70 rheumatoid arthritis patients and fewer than 25 healthy controls, TCRB deep sequencing was carried out. Patient and control groups had essentially identical median ages.

On an AutoMACS, CD4+ and CD8+ cells were isolated via positive magnetic bead selection, and their purity was verified by flow cytometry. A TCR V beta antibody panel was used in flow cytometry to screen first for clonal expansions, which were then characterized by TCRB deep sequencing of sorted CD8+ fractions. Ficoll-Paque PLUS density gradient separation was used to isolate peripheral blood mononuclear cells. DNA from CD4-enriched, CD8-enriched or PBMC samples was extracted using Nucleospin Tissue or Tissue XS kits and then quantified on a Qubit 2.0 fluorometer. Sequencing of TCRB CDR3 was done on genomic DNA with the immunoSEQ assay. Processing in the source paper ran as follows. Only a few patient CD8+ clones larger than 1% matched published virus-specific TCRB sequences when compared against them. Nothing other than productive TCRB rearrangements was included in the analyses. Defining a clone by its unique TCRB CDR3 sequence, the study calculated clonality as a productive clonality index derived from Shannon entropy. Repertoire overlap between two samples was calculated from the template counts of each clone relative to total templates per sample. Flow cytometry-measured V-gene usage correlated with V-gene usage from TCRB sequencing, with a Spearman r of roughly 0.6. In its TCRdb copy, this immuneACCESS table keeps in-frame sequences only and misses some clones. Where compared with another copy, unresolved V genes explain less than half of these, and the others have no known cause. The DNA was the basis for D and trimming; V, J and clone size are from that table. For this sample there are under 35,000 clones; around 87% appear just once. The biggest ten clones account for 9.4% of the sample.

Remarks on this clone: The antigen it binds to is not known. No base quality values were provided; no much bigger clone lies one nucleotide off.

Findings and caveats that apply to the study as a whole: Healthy controls showed no age-related increase in CD8+ clonality, whereas patients did (Spearman r ~ 0.49). In about an eighth of the roughly 65 patients the largest CD8+ clone exceeded 20% of CD8+ cells, and several identical CD8+ TCRB sequences were shared between blood and synovial fluid. Rheumatoid arthritis patients and age-matched healthy controls did not significantly differ in CD8+ T-cell clonality. Viral specificity could not be ruled out by absence from virus-specific databases, and the antigen targets of the expanded CD8+ clones remained unknown.

The receptor comes from an adult with rheumatoid arthritis. The sample taken for sequencing was CD8+ T cells sorted from blood.

The DNA sequence reads TGTGCCAGTACCCCGAGCGGGACCTACAATGAGCAGTTCTTC. Translation gives CASTPSGTYNEQFF. This chain joins TRBV19 to TRBJ2-1, with 7 central nucleotides matching TRBD2. From cysteine to phenylalanine, the CDR3 is 14 amino acids long. The retained sequence is limited to the CDR3, 42 bases, with the frame set at the first base. The germline V gene (reference sequence) yields LNHDA for CDR1 and SQIVND for CDR2. V ends up 7 bases short and J 2 bases short, with an unmatched junction base count of 5.